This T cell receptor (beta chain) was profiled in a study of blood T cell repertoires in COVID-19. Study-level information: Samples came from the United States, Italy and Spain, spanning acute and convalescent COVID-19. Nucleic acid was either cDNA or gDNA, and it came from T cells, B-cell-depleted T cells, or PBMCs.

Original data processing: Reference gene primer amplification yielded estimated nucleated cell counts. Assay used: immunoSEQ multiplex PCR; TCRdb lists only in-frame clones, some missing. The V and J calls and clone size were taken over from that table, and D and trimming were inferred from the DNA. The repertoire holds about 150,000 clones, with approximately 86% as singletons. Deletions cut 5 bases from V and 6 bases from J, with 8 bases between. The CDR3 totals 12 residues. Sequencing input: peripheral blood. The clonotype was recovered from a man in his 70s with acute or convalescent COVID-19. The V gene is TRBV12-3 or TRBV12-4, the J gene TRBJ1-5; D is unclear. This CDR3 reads CASSRGIQPQHF. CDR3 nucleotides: TGTGCCAGCAGTCGAGGGATTCAGCCCCAGCATTTT.